This is a list of T cell receptor beta chains from one sample in a study of shared clonotypes between healthy human individuals. The repertoire was sequenced with immunoSEQ multiplex PCR; TCRdb's copy has only in-frame clones and lacks some. Of millions of clones listed, roughly 94% are singletons. Sequencing input: naive CD4+ T cells sorted from blood. Every receptor here comes from a man aged 18-30 years in good health. CDR3s include the opening cysteine and the closing phenylalanine or tryptophan. Fields, in order: V gene, J gene, clone size, CDR3 protein. Some rows mark clone size as missing; the rest say once, few, many or name a class of expanded clone.

>TRBV27|TRBJ2-7|NA
CASSFSGGEQYF
>TRBV11-3|TRBJ2-2|NA
CASTQSGNTGELFF
>TRBV6-5|TRBJ2-7|NA
CASSYGGQGTYEQYF
>TRBV7-2|TRBJ2-3|few
CASSSLGPDTQYF
>TRBV5-1|TRBJ2-3|NA
CASSWGQGSTDTQYF
>TRBV10-3|TRBJ2-3|NA
CAISEGGLAGVTDTQYF
>TRBV6-5|TRBJ2-1|NA
CASSRGGSSYNEQFF
>TRBV6-4|TRBJ2-5|NA
CASRASSGGARETQYF
>TRBV6-5|TRBJ1-2|NA
CASSYSLTQVGGYTF
>TRBV5-1|TRBJ1-6|NA
CASSWDGDSPLHF
>TRBV29-1|TRBJ2-7|NA
CSVVASYEQYF